This TCR beta chain was recorded in a study of Graves' ophthalmopathy and Graves' hyperthyroidism. Amplifying from RNA transcripts, the study obtained TCR beta CDR3 regions. RT-PCR was first run with HTBI primers, then multiplex PCR in a second round. TCRdb used MiXCR to reprocess the multiplex PCR reads, holding one entry per CDR3 protein. The sample holds about 380,000 distinct CDR3 sequences; 15% are singletons and the top ten take 5.5% to 7%. The CDR3 consists of 16 residues. The germline V gene has CDR1 ENHRY and CDR2 SYGVKD. V was pared by 0 bases and J by 4 bases, with 6 bases of the junction left unmatched.

Source material: peripheral blood. V usage is TRBV10-3 and J usage is TRBJ1-1; TRBD1 matches 9 bases. This receptor was identified in a woman aged 18-29 years with stable Graves' hyperthyroidism. CDR3 in DNA: TGTGCCATCAGTGAGTCTGGGGGACAGGGTAGCACTGAAGCTTTCTTT. This sequence encodes CAISESGGQGSTEAFF.